This T cell receptor (beta chain) was profiled in a study of regulatory T cells in long-lasting Graves disease. This clonotype was detected many times. The CDR3 length is 15 residues. V lost 0 bases to trimming and J lost 12 bases, with 18 bases between them. The germline CDR1 and CDR2 sequences are MGHRA and YSYEKL. Construction of the TCR beta libraries employed iRepertoire HTBI primers in conjunction with Arm-PCR of CDR3 regions. TCRdb passed the multiplex PCR reads through MiXCR, listing each CDR3 protein once. Of 530,000 or so distinct CDR3 sequences in the sample, 16% were seen once. The time point was: newly diagnosed GD, antithyroid drugs for less than 3 months. From RNA extracted from PBMCs, the TCR library was made. The same specimen was also included in a second study, on T cells in Graves' hyperthyroidism and ophthalmopathy.

Sequenced here: peripheral blood mononuclear cells (PBMCs), sampled at new diagnosis, from a patient treated with antithyroid drugs. The source is a man aged 18 to 30 with Graves disease. The rearrangement joins TRBV4-1 to TRBJ2-1, with D perhaps being TRBD1 or TRBD2 (6 bases each). The chain's CDR3 is CASSQEGGGSLRQFF. In nucleotides, the CDR3 is TGCGCCAGCAGCCAAGAGGGGGGCGGGTCCTTGCGGCAGTTCTTC.